Listed here are 32 T cell receptor beta chains from one sample, sequenced in a study of T cells in Graves' hyperthyroidism and ophthalmopathy. Authors of the study amplified TCR beta CDR3 regions from RNA transcripts. The HTBI primer set served for first-round RT-PCR of the TCR CDR3. TCRdb re-derived calls from the multiplex PCR reads in MiXCR, one entry per CDR3 protein. There are hundreds of thousands of distinct CDR3 sequences in the sample; roughly 14% occur only once, and roughly an eighth lies in the top ten. Sequencing was done on a sample of blood. These receptors were taken from a woman aged 45-60 years with Graves' ophthalmopathy.

The chain combines TRBV4-1 with TRBJ2-3; tentatively, D is TRBD2 (5 bases). The V end lost 0 bases, the J end lost 1 base, and 11 bases lay between the germline ends. CDR1 and CDR2 from the germline V gene are MGHRA and YSYEKL. The length of the CDR3 is 16 residues. The CDR3 DNA sequence: TGCGCCAGCAGCCAAGATGAGTTTAGCGGCACAGATACGCAGTATTTT. Protein: CASSQDEFSGTDTQYF.

This clonotype appeared many times. As DNA, the CDR3 is TGTGCCAGCAGTTTACTCGGCAAACCCGAGTTCTTC. Residues: CASSLLGKPEFF. The chain employs TRBV12-3 or TRBV12-4 and TRBJ2-1; D uncertain. Between the trimmed V and J ends, which lost 2 bases and 14 bases, there was a span of 13 bases. The CDR3 extends over 12 amino acids.

This clonotype came up many times. The rearrangement uses TRBV27 and TRBJ1-6; the match to TRBD1 covers 8 bases. V shed 3 bases and J 7 bases; nucleotides not matched to a gene: 14. In germline, CDR1 is MNHEY, CDR2 SMNVEV (reference sequence). The CDR3 has 18 amino acids. CDR3 nucleotides: TGTGCCAGCAGTTTCAACCCATTCCCGGGACAGGTGAATTCACCCCTCCACTTT. Translating it yields CASSFNPFPGQVNSPLHF.

This clonotype appeared many times. The chain couples TRBV16 to TRBJ2-7, with 8 bases fitting TRBD2. CDR1 KGHSY and CDR2 FQNENV come from the germline V gene. The CDR3 consists of 16 residues. J was trimmed by 4 bases and V by 2 bases; bases with no gene match: 10. The CDR3 loop is CASSQRGGTGAYEQYF. For the CDR3, the DNA is TGTGCCAGCAGCCAACGGGGGGGAACCGGTGCGTACGAGCAGTACTTC.

Only a few counts were recorded for this clonotype. The V call is TRBV29-1, the J call TRBJ2-3; D remains ambiguous. Trimming shortened V by 4 bases and J by 6 bases, and 5 bases separated the two germline ends. The CDR3 has 10 residues. CDR1 is SQVTM, CDR2 ANQGSEA, per germline. CDR3: CSVARDTQYF. CDR3 DNA: TGCAGCGTTGCCCGGGATACGCAGTATTTT.

This clonotype was counted at least ten times. The chain links TRBV28 to TRBJ1-2, with TRBD1 matching over 7 bases. Germline V gene sequence: CDR1 MDHEN, CDR2 SYDVKM. Trimming at V came to 3 bases and at J to 3 bases, leaving 7 bases not matched to a gene. The CDR3 is 15 amino acids. CDR3 region: CASSLETGRDYGYTF. The CDR3 DNA sequence: TGTGCCAGCAGTTTGGAGACAGGGAGGGACTATGGCTACACCTTC.

This clonotype was counted ten times or more. The rearrangement links TRBV12-5 to TRBJ2-1, with a weak D call TRBD2 (5 bases). CDR1 LGHNT and CDR2 FRNRAP come from the germline V gene. Trimming removed 1 base from V and 6 bases from J, with 13 bases in between. The CDR3 loop spans 15 amino acids. CDR3 nucleotide sequence: TGTGCTAGTGGTTTGGGGCTAGCTACGGTCAATGAGCAGTTCTTC. Protein product: CASGLGLATVNEQFF.

This clonotype was found many times. This chain uses TRBV2 with TRBJ1-5; D is ambiguous. CDR3 length: 14 amino acids. Germline V CDR1 and CDR2: SNHLY, FYNNEI. Trimming removed 5 bases from V and 6 bases from J, with 14 bases in between. CDR3 loop: CASSRGGNGQPQHF. In nucleotides, the CDR3 is TGTGCCAGCAGTCGTGGCGGGAATGGTCAGCCCCAGCATTTT. The whole variable domain, filled in from reference TRBV2 and TRBJ1-5, reads EPEVTQTPSHQVTQMGQEVILRCVPISNHLYFYWYRQILGQKVEFLVSFYNNEISEKSEIFDDQFSVERPDGSNFTLKIRSTKLEDSAMYFCASSRGGNGQPQHFGDGTRLSIL.

This clonotype has ten or more counts. V is TRBV11-3 and J is TRBJ1-5; the D is unclear. CDR1 SGHNT and CDR2 YENEEA come from the germline V gene. V was pared by 0 bases and J by 0 bases, with 6 bases between. This CDR3 has 15 residues. The CDR3 region is CASSLDSSSNQPQHF. DNA for the CDR3: TGTGCCAGCAGCTTAGATTCCAGTAGCAATCAGCCCCAGCATTTT.

The V gene is TRBV28, the J gene TRBJ1-5; perhaps TRBD1 as D (6 bases). Per germline, CDR1 MDHEN and CDR2 SYDVKM. V gave up 6 bases and J gave up 6 bases, with 21 bases separating them. This CDR3 is 16 amino acids long. CDR3 nucleotides: TGTGCCAGCAGATACACAGGGTTGGCGGTTGGTCAGCCCCAGCATTTT. Protein sequence: CASRYTGLAVGQPQHF.

The chain employs TRBV13 and TRBJ2-7; D is unclear. Germline CDR1 is PRHDT and CDR2 is FYEKMQ (reference sequence). This CDR3 has 13 amino acids. V was pared by 7 bases and J by 5 bases, with 15 bases between. The CDR3 sequence is CASNVPGHDEQYF. For the CDR3, the DNA is TGTGCCAGCAACGTGCCGGGCCATGACGAGCAGTACTTC.

This chain joins TRBV25-1 and TRBJ2-7; D gene ambiguous. Germline V CDR1 and CDR2: MGHDK, SYGVNS. The CDR3 loop spans 12 amino acids. V lost 4 bases to trimming and J lost 3 bases, with 7 bases between them. CDR3 bases: TGTGCCAGCAGTGTCTGGGGCTACGAGCAGTACTTC. Translated: CASSVWGYEQYF.

To note about this clonotype: Because it lacks the conserved phenylalanine or tryptophan at the end, this CDR3 is likely a read error. The chain carries TRBV9 and TRBJ1-3; possibly TRBD1 for D (5 bases). Germline V gene lookup returns CDR1 SGDLS and CDR2 YYNGEE. This CDR3 has 14 residues. V was shortened by 3 bases and J by 5 bases, with 12 bases between the two germline ends. The CDR3 spells CASSAGTARNTIYL. In DNA, the CDR3 is TGTGCCAGCAGCGCCGGGACGGCGAGAAACACCATATATCTT.

The sample holds a few counts of this clonotype. The chain is built from TRBV6-5 and TRBJ2-7; D is uncertain. This CDR3 is built from 14 residues. CDR1 is MNHEY and CDR2 is SVGAGI in the germline V gene. Trimming took off 4 bases at V and 6 bases at J, with 16 bases between the two ends. The CDR3: CASSSPGWESEQYF. The DNA for the CDR3 is TGTGCCAGCAGTTCTCCCGGGTGGGAAAGCGAGCAGTACTTC.

This clonotype occurred a few times. The chain couples TRBV19 to TRBJ2-1; the D call may be TRBD1 or TRBD2 (6 bases each). Germline V CDR1 and CDR2: LNHDA, SQIVND (reference sequence). The CDR3 is made up of 14 amino acids. Trimming removed 5 bases from V and 5 bases from J, with 13 bases in between. CDR3: CASSLFRGHNEQFF. CDR3 DNA: TGTGCCAGTAGTTTATTCCGGGGGCACAATGAGCAGTTCTTC.

This clonotype has more than one count but fewer than ten. This rearrangement joins TRBV7-9 to TRBJ2-1; TRBD1 agrees at 10 bases. Looked up from germline, CDR1 is SEHNR and CDR2 is FQNEAQ (reference sequence). This CDR3 region has 17 residues. V trimming: 5 bases; J trimming: 4 bases; junction bases outside the gene matches: 11. DNA for the CDR3: TGTGCCAGCAGCCTAGGCCCGGGACAGGGGACATACAATGAGCAGTTCTTC. This codes for CASSLGPGQGTYNEQFF.

There are many counts of this clonotype. This sequence joins TRBV29-1 and TRBJ1-1; 7 bases agree with TRBD1. The J segment lost 4 bases and the V segment lost 2 bases, leaving 4 bases of the junction unmatched. CDR1 SQVTM and CDR2 ANQGSEA come from the germline V gene. The CDR3 contains 13 residues. The CDR3 region is CSVESQGGTEAFF. The CDR3 coding sequence is TGCAGCGTTGAATCCCAGGGGGGCACTGAAGCTTTCTTT.

This clonotype was observed many times. The chain carries TRBV6-1 and TRBJ2-7; TRBD1 matches 12 bases. CDR1 is MNHNS, CDR2 SASEGT, per germline. The CDR3 has 15 amino acids. The V and J ends lost 5 bases and 7 bases, in that order; junction bases with no gene match: 9. This CDR3 reads CASSPVGDRGLEQYF. The CDR3 nucleotides are TGTGCCAGCAGTCCTGTGGGGGACAGGGGGCTTGAGCAGTACTTC.

The CDR3 DNA sequence: TGTGCCAGCAGTGAAGGCCAGGGTCTTAATGAGCAGTTCTTC. It translates to CASSEGQGLNEQFF. This chain uses TRBV3-1 with TRBJ2-1, with D perhaps matching TRBD1 (5 bases). Germline-derived CDR1 and CDR2 are LGHDT and YNNKEL (reference sequence). The CDR3 is 14 amino acids. Trimming removed 6 bases at V and 7 bases at J, with 16 bases between.

In its sample, this clonotype was seen many times. The rearrangement links TRBV5-1 to TRBJ2-6, with D tentatively TRBD2 (5 bases). This CDR3 spans 15 amino acids. CDR1 and CDR2 from the germline V gene are SGHRS and YFSETQ. The ends were cut back, 1 base at V and 2 bases at J, with 7 bases in the middle. CDR3 nucleotides: TGCGCCAGCAGCTTGCCCGGGGCTGGGGCCAACGTCCTGACTTTC. Encoded protein: CASSLPGAGANVLTF.

This clonotype was seen many times. The chain combines TRBV7-2 with TRBJ2-3, with 14 bases lining up with TRBD2. Germline CDR1 is SGHTA and CDR2 is FQGNSA. After removal of 6 bases from V and 5 bases from J, the junction contained 7 bases not matched to a gene. The CDR3 contains 16 residues. CDR3 sequence reads: CASSAPGLAGVDTQYF. The DNA of the CDR3 is TGTGCCAGCAGTGCACCGGGACTAGCGGGAGTAGATACGCAGTATTTT.

The chain carries TRBV7-2 and TRBJ1-3; D ambiguous. The CDR3 sequence is 15 residues long. The germline V and J ends were trimmed by 4 bases and 2 bases, with 12 bases remaining between them. The germline V gene has CDR1 SGHTA and CDR2 FQGNSA. The CDR3 nucleotides are TGTGCCAGCAGCTACCAGGCTTCCACTGGAAACACCATATATTTT. Protein product: CASSYQASTGNTIYF.

This clonotype was found many times. The chain uses TRBV6-2 or TRBV6-3 and TRBJ2-7, with 7 bases aligning to TRBD2. V lost 2 bases to trimming and J lost 5 bases; unmatched junction nucleotides: 6. This CDR3 region has 14 residues. Germline V gives CDR1 MNHEY, CDR2 SVGEGT. DNA for the CDR3: TGTGCCAGCAGTTACGCCAGCGGGATCCACGAGCAGTACTTC. Encoded protein: CASSYASGIHEQYF.

This clonotype occurred a few times. The rearrangement links TRBV9 to TRBJ2-7; the D is unclear. The V end lost 0 bases, the J end lost 3 bases, and 10 bases lay between the germline ends. The CDR3 runs to 14 residues. CDR1 SGDLS and CDR2 YYNGEE come from the germline V gene. CDR3 amino acids: CASSVGHNSYEQYF. CDR3 DNA: TGTGCCAGCAGCGTAGGACACAATAGCTACGAGCAGTACTTC.

J is TRBJ1-5 and V is TRBV18; D ambiguous. Germline loops: CDR1 KGHSH, CDR2 LQKENI. The CDR3 runs 16 residues. Trimming took off 2 bases at V and 1 base at J, with 12 bases between the two ends. This CDR3 is CASSPGSAVSNQPQHF. In DNA, the CDR3 is TGTGCCAGCTCACCAGGGTCGGCAGTAAGCAATCAGCCCCAGCATTTT.

The rearrangement uses TRBV6-1 and TRBJ2-7; D is ambiguous. V gave up 7 bases and J gave up 0 bases, with 13 bases separating them. Germline V gene sequence: CDR1 MNHNS, CDR2 SASEGT. The CDR3 covers 14 residues. The CDR3 reads CASTLDRNSYEQYF. CDR3 nucleotide sequence: TGTGCCAGCACCCTGGACCGTAACTCCTACGAGCAGTACTTC.

The sample holds many counts of this clonotype. The chain employs TRBV13 and TRBJ2-7, with 13 bases matching TRBD2. J lost 6 bases, V lost 5 bases, and 10 bases had no gene match. The CDR3 is made up of 16 amino acids. Germline CDR1 reads PRHDT; CDR2 reads FYEKMQ (reference sequence). CDR3 protein: CASSRLLAGGLGEQYF. In DNA form, the CDR3 reads TGTGCCAGCAGCCGATTACTAGCGGGAGGGCTCGGCGAGCAGTACTTC.

This clonotype was picked up a small number of times. This could be a read error, since a much larger clone is one nucleotide away. The rearrangement uses TRBV7-2 and TRBJ2-1; perhaps TRBD2 as D (5 bases). CDR1 and CDR2 from the germline V gene are SGHTA and FQGNSA. V gave up 5 bases and J gave up 3 bases, with 20 bases separating them. This CDR3 region has 17 residues. CDR3 in amino acids: CASSPARRSGVYNEQFF. The CDR3 DNA reads as TGTGCCAGCAGCCCCGCGCGGAGATCCGGGGTCTACAATGAGCAGTTCTTC.

This clonotype was observed many times. The V and J genes are TRBV2 and TRBJ2-1; 8 nucleotides line up with TRBD1. The germline V gene encodes CDR1 SNHLY and CDR2 FYNNEI. The CDR3 consists of 13 residues. The ends lost 5 bases at V and 6 bases at J; junction bases unmatched: 3. In DNA form, the CDR3 reads TGTGCCAGCAGTCAGGACAGGGCCAATGAGCAGTTCTTC. Amino acid sequence: CASSQDRANEQFF. Looking up the rest from reference TRBV2 and TRBJ2-1 gives the full variable domain: EPEVTQTPSHQVTQMGQEVILRCVPISNHLYFYWYRQILGQKVEFLVSFYNNEISEKSEIFDDQFSVERPDGSNFTLKIRSTKLEDSAMYFCASSQDRANEQFFGPGTRLTVL.

This clonotype was seen many times. The chain combines TRBV3-1 with TRBJ1-5, with D unresolved. This CDR3 is built from 15 residues. Trimming removed 0 bases at V and 2 bases at J, with 8 bases between. From germline, CDR1 is LGHDT and CDR2 YNNKEL (reference sequence). CDR3 sequence (DNA): TGTGCCAGCAGCCAAGAGGCGTGGGGCAATCAGCCCCAGCATTTT. It is translated as CASSQEAWGNQPQHF.

This clonotype was seen ten or more times. The V gene is TRBV2, the J gene TRBJ2-1; D is perhaps TRBD2 (6 bases). This CDR3 has 14 amino acids. V lost 6 bases and J lost 10, with 19 bases in between. CDR1 and CDR2 from the germline V gene are SNHLY and FYNNEI. The CDR3 here is CASSGTLEGLEQFF. The CDR3, as DNA: TGTGCCAGCAGCGGAACCCTGGAGGGCCTAGAGCAGTTCTTC.

The table lists this clonotype with many counts. This chain uses TRBV30 with TRBJ2-5, with D maybe TRBD2 (6 bases). V was trimmed by 3 bases and J by 5 bases, leaving 16 bases between them. This CDR3 is built from 14 residues. CDR1 and CDR2 from the germline V gene are GTSNPN and SVGIG (reference sequence). The CDR3 DNA sequence: TGTGCCTGGAGGCCTGGGGATGCGGGGGAGACCCAGTACTTC. It translates to CAWRPGDAGETQYF.